The rows below give T cell receptor beta chains drawn from one sample of a study of vaccination effects on CD4 cells after COVID-19. These receptors are not linked to any known antigen. Sequencing was performed with immunoSEQ multiplex PCR; in TCRdb, only in-frame clones are kept and a portion is missing. The data contain roughly 27,000 clones, approximately 80% of them singletons. Sequences were derived from CD4+ T cells from PBMCs cultured with HCoV-NL63 spike peptides, sampled before COVID-19 vaccination. The receptors shown here come from a human donor who had a prior SARS-CoV-2 infection. Each CDR3 is given with its conserved first and last residue. The order of the fields is CDR3 length, J gene, V gene, CDR3 protein.

>15|TRBJ1-2|TRBV4-2
CASSQDRGRIYGYTF
>17|TRBJ2-7|TRBV28
CASSLDEGGLAGYEQYF
>12|TRBJ2-7|TRBV6-5
CASSYRGGEQYF
>17|TRBJ2-2|TRBV4-3
CASSQDRFSEFSGELFF
>16|TRBJ2-6|TRBV14
CASSQEASSGANVLTF
>11|TRBJ2-7|TRBV20-1
CSAATPYEQYF
>12|TRBJ2-1|TRBV11-2
CASTGSYNEQFF
>13|TRBJ1-6|TRBV7-9
CASSLAEGTPFHF
>16|TRBJ2-1|TRBV24-1
CATRGTSGRSNNEQFF
>13|TRBJ1-5|TRBV19
CASSMERFQPQHF
>12|TRBJ2-5|TRBV2
CASTSYQETQYF
>14|TRBJ1-3|TRBV30
CAWRQGVSGNTIYF
>13|TRBJ1-1|TRBV30
CAWRIPLPAEAFF
>15|TRBJ1-3|TRBV6-6
CASSYWGPVGNTIYF
>14|TRBJ2-7|TRBV4-3
CASSQHSGYYEQYF
>15|TRBJ1-2|TRBV4-1
CASSPGPPAGYGYTF
>15|TRBJ2-7|TRBV7-6
CASSLAGTSSGEQYF
>16|TRBJ2-4|TRBV4-3
CASSQSPDVAKNIQYF
>14|TRBJ2-3|TRBV9
CASSVGGTTDTQYF
>13|TRBJ1-1|TRBV7-2
CASSIRGRTEAFF
>15|TRBJ2-1|TRBV2
CASSDMRTGGREQFF
>11|TRBJ2-5|TRBV20-1
CSANRQETQYF
>18|TRBJ2-3|TRBV11-2
CASSLRLAGGPGTDTQYF
>15|TRBJ2-1|TRBV5-8
CASSLGRSSYNEQFF
>15|TRBJ1-6|TRBV6-1
CASSEVSSYNSPLHF
>18|TRBJ2-5|TRBV4-1
CASSQDGVAGGPPETQYF
>15|TRBJ1-3|TRBV7-9
CASSLWATSGNTIYF
>13|TRBJ1-2|TRBV19
CASSIDRSYGYTF
>14|TRBJ1-2|TRBV10-3
CAISVVGGDYGYTF
>16|TRBJ2-2|TRBV7-2
CASSLNLGQGAGELFF
>14|TRBJ2-7|TRBV2
CASSGRGHTYEQYF
>16|TRBJ2-7|TRBV6-5
CASSYGQGARAYEQYF
>13|TRBJ1-6|TRBV19
CASAGSYNSPLHF
>15|TRBJ1-4|TRBV3-1/TRBV3-2
CASSPGQGSYEKLFF
>17|TRBJ1-5|TRBV15
CATSRDWPGGSDQPQHF
>14|TRBJ1-1|TRBV5-6
CASSPQGMNTEAFF
>13|TRBJ2-2|TRBV12-3/TRBV12-4
CASSFQGPGELFF
>12|TRBJ2-3|TRBV19
CATAGYTDTQYF
>15|TRBJ2-3|TRBV28
CASGSSTPNADTQYF
>17|TRBJ1-2|TRBV7-6
CASSSSVSPINNYGYTF
>15|TRBJ2-5|TRBV9
CASSVAGGPGETQYF
>15|TRBJ2-1|TRBV11-2
CASSLGVTALNEQFF
>12|TRBJ1-1|TRBV30
CAWADRHPEAFF
>16|TRBJ2-1|TRBV15
CATSRPGLSSYNEQFF
>19|TRBJ2-1|TRBV7-3
CASSPMGLAGGRSYNEQFF
>15|TRBJ2-1|TRBV7-8
CASSLDGGRALRQFF
>13|TRBJ1-5|TRBV30
CAWSLESNQPQHF
>17|TRBJ2-3|TRBV13
CASSLGRGLQYTDTQYF
>13|TRBJ1-4|TRBV6-1
CASSESQPFKLFF
>16|TRBJ2-5|TRBV10-3
CAISGLAGTIKETQYF
>14|TRBJ1-5|TRBV5-1
CASSLVPGGQPQHF